The clone carrying this T cell receptor beta chain was seen a few times. Its specificity is unknown. The data were obtained in a study of spatial heterogeneity in lung cancer. Study details: Among detected sequences, beta-chain ones consistently exceeded alpha-chain ones in number. General study points: At resection, ubiquitous expanded tumor TCRs appeared in blood more than at follow-up.

TCRdb independently ran MiXCR on the 5' RACE reads; one entry per CDR3 protein. The sample gives about 52,000 distinct CDR3 sequences, around 7% of which show up once; approximately 2.9% is in the top ten. Time point: sample taken at primary tumor resection. Researchers sequenced whole RNA taken from tumor, nontumor lung or frozen PBMC without sorting. Germline lookup yields CDR1 MGHDK and CDR2 SYGVNS. The V gene lost 4 bases and the J gene lost 8 bases, with 11 bases spanning the gap. CDR3 length equals 13 residues. The chain has TRBV25-1 and TRBJ1-4; D is perhaps TRBD1 (5 bases). The sequence came from a female donor with early-stage non-small cell lung cancer. The sample consisted of PBMCs, taken at surgery. CDR3 nucleotides: TGTGCCAGCAGTGGGGGCGGGTGGGAAAAACTGTTTTTT. Residues: CASSGGGWEKLFF. The whole variable domain, remainder taken from reference TRBV25-1 and TRBJ1-4, is EADIYQTPRYLVIGTGKKITLECSQTMGHDKMYWYQQDPGMELHLIHYSYGVNSTEKGDLSSESTVSRIRTEHFPLTLESARPSHTSQYLCASSGGGWEKLFFGSGTQLSVL.